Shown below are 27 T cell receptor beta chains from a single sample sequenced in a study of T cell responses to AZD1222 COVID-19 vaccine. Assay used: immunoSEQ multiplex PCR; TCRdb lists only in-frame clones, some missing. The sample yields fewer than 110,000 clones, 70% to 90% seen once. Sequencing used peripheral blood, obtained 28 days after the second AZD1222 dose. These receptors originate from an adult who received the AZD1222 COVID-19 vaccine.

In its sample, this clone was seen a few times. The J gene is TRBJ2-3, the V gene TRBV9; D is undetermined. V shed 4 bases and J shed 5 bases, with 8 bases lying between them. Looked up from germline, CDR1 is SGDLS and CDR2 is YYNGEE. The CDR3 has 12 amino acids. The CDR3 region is CASSPRLDTQYF. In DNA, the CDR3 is TGTGCCAGCAGCCCAAGACTAGATACGCAGTATTTT.

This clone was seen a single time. The CDR3 loop is CASSQGPRETQYF. The CDR3 region has the DNA TGTGCCAGCAGCCAGGGGCCAAGGGAGACCCAGTACTTC. This chain joins TRBV3-1 (or the pseudogene TRBV3-2) and TRBJ2-5; a weak D match, TRBD1 (5 bases). V gave up 3 bases and J gave up 5 bases, with 10 bases separating them. The germline gives CDR1 LGHDT, CDR2 YNNKEL (reference sequence). The CDR3 loop spans 13 amino acids.

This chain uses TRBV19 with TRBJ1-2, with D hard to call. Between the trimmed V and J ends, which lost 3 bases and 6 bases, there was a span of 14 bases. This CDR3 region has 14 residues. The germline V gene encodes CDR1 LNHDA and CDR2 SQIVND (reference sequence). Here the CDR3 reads CASSISGFWNGYTF. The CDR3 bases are TGTGCCAGTAGTATTAGCGGTTTTTGGAATGGCTACACCTTC.

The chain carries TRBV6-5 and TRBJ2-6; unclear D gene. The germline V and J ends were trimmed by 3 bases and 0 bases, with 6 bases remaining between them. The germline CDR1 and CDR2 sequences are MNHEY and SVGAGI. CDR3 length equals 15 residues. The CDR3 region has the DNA TGTGCCAGCAGTTATCTGCCCTCTGGGGCCAACGTCCTGACTTTC. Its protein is CASSYLPSGANVLTF.

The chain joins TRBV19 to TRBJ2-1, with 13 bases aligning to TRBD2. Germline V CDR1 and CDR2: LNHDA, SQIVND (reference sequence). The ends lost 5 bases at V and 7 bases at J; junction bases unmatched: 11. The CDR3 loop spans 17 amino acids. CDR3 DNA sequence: TGTGCCAGTAGTGTCCGACTAGCGGGGGGTTTAGGGAATGAGCAGTTCTTC. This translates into CASSVRLAGGLGNEQFF.

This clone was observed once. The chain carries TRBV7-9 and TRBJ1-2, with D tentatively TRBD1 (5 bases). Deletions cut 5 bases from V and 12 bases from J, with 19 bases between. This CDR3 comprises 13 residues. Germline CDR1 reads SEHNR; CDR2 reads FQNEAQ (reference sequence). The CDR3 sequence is CASSREGVGVDTF. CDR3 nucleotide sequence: TGTGCCAGCAGCCGAGAAGGGGTCGGCGTGGACACCTTC.

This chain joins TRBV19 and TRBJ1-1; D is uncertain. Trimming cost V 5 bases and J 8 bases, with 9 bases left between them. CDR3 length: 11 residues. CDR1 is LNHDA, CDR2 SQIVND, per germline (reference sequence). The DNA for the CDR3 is TGTGCCAGTAGTGGACCAGAGGAAGCTTTCTTT. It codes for CASSGPEEAFF. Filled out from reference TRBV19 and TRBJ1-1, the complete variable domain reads DGGITQSPKYLFRKEGQNVTLSCEQNLNHDAMYWYRQDPGQGLRLIYYSQIVNDFQKGDIAEGYSVSREKKESFPLTVTSAQKNPTAFYLCASSGPEEAFFGQGTRLTVV.

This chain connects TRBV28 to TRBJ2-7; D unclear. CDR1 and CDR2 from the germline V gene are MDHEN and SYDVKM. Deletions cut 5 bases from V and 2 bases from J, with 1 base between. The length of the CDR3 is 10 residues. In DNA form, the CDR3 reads TGTGCCAGCAGTGCCTACGAGCAGTACTTC. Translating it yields CASSAYEQYF.

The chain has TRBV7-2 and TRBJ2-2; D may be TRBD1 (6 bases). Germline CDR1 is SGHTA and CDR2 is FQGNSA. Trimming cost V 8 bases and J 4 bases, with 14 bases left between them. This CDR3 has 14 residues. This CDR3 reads CASSRGGFTGELFF. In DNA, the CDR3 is TGTGCCAGCTCGAGAGGGGGTTTCACCGGGGAGCTGTTTTTT.

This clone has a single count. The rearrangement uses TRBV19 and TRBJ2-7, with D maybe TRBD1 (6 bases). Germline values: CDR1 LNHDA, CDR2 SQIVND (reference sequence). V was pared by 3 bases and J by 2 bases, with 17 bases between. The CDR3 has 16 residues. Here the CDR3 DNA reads TGTGCCAGTAGTATGAGACCCAGGGGATATCCCTACGAGCAGTACTTC. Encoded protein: CASSMRPRGYPYEQYF.

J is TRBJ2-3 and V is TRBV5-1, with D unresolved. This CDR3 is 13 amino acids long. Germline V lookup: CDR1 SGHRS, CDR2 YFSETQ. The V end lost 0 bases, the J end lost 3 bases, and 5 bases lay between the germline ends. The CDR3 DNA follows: TGCGCCAGCAGCTTGGACGGTACAGATACGCAGTATTTT. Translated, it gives CASSLDGTDTQYF.

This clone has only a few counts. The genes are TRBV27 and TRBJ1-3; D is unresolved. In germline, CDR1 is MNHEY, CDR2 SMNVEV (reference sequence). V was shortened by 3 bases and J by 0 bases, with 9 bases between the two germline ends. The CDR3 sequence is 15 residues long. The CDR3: CASSLSVSSGNTIYF. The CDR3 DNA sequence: TGTGCCAGCAGTTTGTCGGTCAGCTCTGGAAACACCATATATTTT.

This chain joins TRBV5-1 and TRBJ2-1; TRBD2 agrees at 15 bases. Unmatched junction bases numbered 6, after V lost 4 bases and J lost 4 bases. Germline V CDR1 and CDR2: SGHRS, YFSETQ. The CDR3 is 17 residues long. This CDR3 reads CASSRTSGGAGYNEQFF. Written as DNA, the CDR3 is TGCGCCAGCAGCCGGACTAGCGGGGGGGCCGGGTACAATGAGCAGTTCTTC.

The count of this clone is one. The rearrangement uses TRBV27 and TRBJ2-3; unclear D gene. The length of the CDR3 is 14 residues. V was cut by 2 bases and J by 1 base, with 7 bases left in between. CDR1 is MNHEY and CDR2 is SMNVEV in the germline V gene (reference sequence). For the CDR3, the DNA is TGTGCCAGCAGTTTAGGGCAGGGCACAGATACGCAGTATTTT. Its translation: CASSLGQGTDTQYF.

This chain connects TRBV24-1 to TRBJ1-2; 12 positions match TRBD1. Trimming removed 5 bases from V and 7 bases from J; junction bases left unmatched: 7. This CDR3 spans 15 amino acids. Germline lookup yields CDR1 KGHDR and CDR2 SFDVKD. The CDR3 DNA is TGTGCCACCAGTGGTTCACCGGGACAGGGGGCTGGCTACACCTTC. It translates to CATSGSPGQGAGYTF.

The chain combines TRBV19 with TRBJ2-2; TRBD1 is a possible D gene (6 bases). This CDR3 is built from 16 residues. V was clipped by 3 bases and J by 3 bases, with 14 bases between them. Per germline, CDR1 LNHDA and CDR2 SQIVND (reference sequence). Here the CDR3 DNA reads TGTGCCAGTAGTATCTGGGCAGGGGTAGACACCGGGGAGCTGTTTTTT. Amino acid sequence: CASSIWAGVDTGELFF.

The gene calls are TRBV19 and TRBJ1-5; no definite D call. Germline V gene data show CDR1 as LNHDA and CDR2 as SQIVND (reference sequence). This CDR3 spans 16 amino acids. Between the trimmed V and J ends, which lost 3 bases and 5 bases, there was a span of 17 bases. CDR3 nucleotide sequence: TGTGCCAGTAGTATCTACAATCCAGCGGGCTATCAGCCCCAGCATTTT. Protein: CASSIYNPAGYQPQHF.

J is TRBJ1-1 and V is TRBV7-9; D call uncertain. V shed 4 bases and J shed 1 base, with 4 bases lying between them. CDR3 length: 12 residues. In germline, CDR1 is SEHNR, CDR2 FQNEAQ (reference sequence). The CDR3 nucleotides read TGTGCCAGCAGCTGGGGGAACACTGAAGCTTTCTTT. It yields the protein CASSWGNTEAFF.

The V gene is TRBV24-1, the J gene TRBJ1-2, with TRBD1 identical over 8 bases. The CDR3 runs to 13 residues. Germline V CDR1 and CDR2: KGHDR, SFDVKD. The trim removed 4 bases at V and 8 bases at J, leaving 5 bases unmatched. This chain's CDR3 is CATSDPTGGGYTF. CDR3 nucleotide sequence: TGTGCCACCAGTGACCCCACAGGGGGAGGCTACACCTTC.

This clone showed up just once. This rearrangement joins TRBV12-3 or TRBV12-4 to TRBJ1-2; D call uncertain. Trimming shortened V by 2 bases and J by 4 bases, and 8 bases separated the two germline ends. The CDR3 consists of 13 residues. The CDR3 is CASSLRVLYGYTF. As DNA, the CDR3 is TGTGCCAGCAGTTTAAGGGTACTCTATGGCTACACCTTC.

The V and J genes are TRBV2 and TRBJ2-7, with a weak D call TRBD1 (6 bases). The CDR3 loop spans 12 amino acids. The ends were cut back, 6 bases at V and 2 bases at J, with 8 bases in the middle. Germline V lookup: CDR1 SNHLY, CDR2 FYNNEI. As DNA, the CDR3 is TGTGCCAGCAGGGACAGAGCCTACGAGCAGTACTTC. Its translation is CASRDRAYEQYF.

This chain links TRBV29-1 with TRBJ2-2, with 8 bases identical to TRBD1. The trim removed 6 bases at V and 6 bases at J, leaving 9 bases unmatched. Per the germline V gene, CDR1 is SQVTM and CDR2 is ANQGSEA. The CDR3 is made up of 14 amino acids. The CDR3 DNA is TGCAGCGTCCTCAGGGGGCTAACAGCCGGGGAGCTGTTTTTT. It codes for CSVLRGLTAGELFF.

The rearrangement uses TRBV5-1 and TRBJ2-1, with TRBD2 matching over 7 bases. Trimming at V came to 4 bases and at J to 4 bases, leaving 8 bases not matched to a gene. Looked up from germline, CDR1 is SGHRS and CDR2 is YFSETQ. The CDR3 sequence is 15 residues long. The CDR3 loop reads CASSKSGVNYNEQFF. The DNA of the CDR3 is TGCGCCAGCAGCAAAAGCGGGGTAAATTACAATGAGCAGTTCTTC.

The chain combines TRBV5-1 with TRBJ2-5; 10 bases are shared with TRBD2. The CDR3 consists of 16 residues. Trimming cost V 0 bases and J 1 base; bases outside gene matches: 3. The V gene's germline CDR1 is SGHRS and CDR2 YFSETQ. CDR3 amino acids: CASSLVTSGTQETQYF. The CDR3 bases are TGCGCCAGCAGCTTGGTCACTAGCGGGACCCAAGAGACCCAGTACTTC.

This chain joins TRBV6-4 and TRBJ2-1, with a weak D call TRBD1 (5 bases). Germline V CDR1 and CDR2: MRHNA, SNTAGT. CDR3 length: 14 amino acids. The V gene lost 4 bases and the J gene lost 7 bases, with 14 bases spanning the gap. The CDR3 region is CASSARVKGNEQFF. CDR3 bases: TGTGCCAGCAGTGCCCGGGTAAAGGGGAATGAGCAGTTCTTC.

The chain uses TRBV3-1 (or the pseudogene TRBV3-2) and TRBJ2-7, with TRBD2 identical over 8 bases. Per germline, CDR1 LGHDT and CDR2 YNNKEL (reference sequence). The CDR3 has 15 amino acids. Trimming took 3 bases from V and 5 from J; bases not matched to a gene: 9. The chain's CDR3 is CASSQGGGWSHEQYF. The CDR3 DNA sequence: TGTGCCAGCAGCCAGGGCGGGGGGTGGTCCCACGAGCAGTACTTC.

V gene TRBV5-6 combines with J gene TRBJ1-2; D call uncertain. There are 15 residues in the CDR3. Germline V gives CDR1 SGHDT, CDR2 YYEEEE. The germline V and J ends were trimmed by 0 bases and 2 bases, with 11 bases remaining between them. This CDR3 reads CASSLVAGNNYGYTF. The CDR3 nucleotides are TGTGCCAGCAGCTTGGTTGCGGGGAACAACTATGGCTACACCTTC.